This section outlines one T cell receptor beta chain sequence together with its context. Authors' data handling: Estimates of nucleated cell counts were drawn from the amplification of reference gene primers. Using immunoSEQ multiplex PCR, the repertoire was profiled, and TCRdb retains in-frame clones only, with some absent. V and J calls and clone size come straight from that table; D and trimming were deduced from the DNA. The profile shows about 140,000 clones, approximately 84% of them singletons. The data were taken from a study of blood T cell repertoires in COVID-19. Study information: There were acute and convalescent COVID-19 samples, and they came from the United States, Italy and Spain.

Ages ranged from roughly 18 to 100 years, with residence in approximately 23 US areas. This CDR3 contains 16 residues. Between the trimmed V and J ends, which lost 2 bases and 5 bases, there was a span of 22 bases. Germline CDR1 reads GTSNPN; CDR2 reads SVGIG (reference sequence). The chain carries TRBV30 and TRBJ2-7, with D tentatively TRBD2 (5 bases). Sequenced: PBMCs or T cells enriched from blood (not recorded which). This sequence was found in a man aged 35-49 years with acute COVID-19. CDR3 sequence reads: CAWSKGLAASGNEQYF. Written as DNA, the CDR3 is TGTGCCTGGAGTAAGGGTCTAGCAGCGTCTGGGAACGAGCAGTACTTC.